This T cell receptor beta chain derives from a study of early T cells in non-severe SARS-CoV-2 infection. In the study overall: RNA in bulk from unsorted whole blood was sequenced, and chains were unpaired. Findings of the study overall: VDJdb matching favored anti-spike CD8 responses, missing private and CD4 specificities.

This clonotype has more than one count but fewer than ten. Its antigen is unknown. Germline-derived CDR1 and CDR2 are SGHNT and YYREEE (reference sequence). This CDR3 comprises 14 residues. V lost 4 bases and J 4 bases, leaving 14 bases between the germline ends. Individual cDNA molecules received unique molecular identifiers during library preparation. Each CDR3 protein is one row after TCRdb ran MiXCR on the 5' RACE reads. The sample includes some 66,000 distinct CDR3 sequences, 9.1% of them seen just once. J is TRBJ1-2 and V is TRBV5-4; no definite D call. The TCR was taken from an adult who was a healthcare worker with PCR-confirmed SARS-CoV-2 infection or an uninfected control (not recorded which). The source material was whole blood. CDR3 nucleotides: TGTGCCAGCAGCCCGGACGGGTTCAGCTATGGCTACACCTTC. Its translation: CASSPDGFSYGYTF.